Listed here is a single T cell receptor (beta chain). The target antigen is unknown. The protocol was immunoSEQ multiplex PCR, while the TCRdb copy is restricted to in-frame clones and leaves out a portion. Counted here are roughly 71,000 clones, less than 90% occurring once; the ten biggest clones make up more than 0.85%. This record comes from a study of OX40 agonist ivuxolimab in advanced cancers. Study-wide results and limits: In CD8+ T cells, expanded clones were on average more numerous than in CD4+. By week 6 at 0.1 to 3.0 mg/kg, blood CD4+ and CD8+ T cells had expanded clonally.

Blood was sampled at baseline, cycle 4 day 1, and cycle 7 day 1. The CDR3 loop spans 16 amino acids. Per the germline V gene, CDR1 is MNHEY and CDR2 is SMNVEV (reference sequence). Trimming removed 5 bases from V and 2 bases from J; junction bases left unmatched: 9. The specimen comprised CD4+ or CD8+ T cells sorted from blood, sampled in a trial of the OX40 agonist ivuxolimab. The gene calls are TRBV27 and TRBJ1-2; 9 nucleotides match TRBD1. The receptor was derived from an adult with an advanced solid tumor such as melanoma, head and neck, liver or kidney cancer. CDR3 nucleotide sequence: TGTGCCAGCAGTGCCATGACAGGGGGACGGAACTATGGCTACACCTTC. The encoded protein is CASSAMTGGRNYGYTF.